Below, 27 T cell receptor beta chains from the same sample are listed, as sequenced in a study of regulatory T cells in long-lasting Graves disease. The time point is: persistent/refractory GD, antithyroid drugs over 5 years with positive TRAb. PBMCs were the source of the RNA used for TCR sequencing. Arm-PCR of CDR3 regions with iRepertoire HTBI primers generated TCR beta libraries. TCRdb passed the multiplex PCR reads through MiXCR, listing each CDR3 protein once. The top ten clones hold roughly a quarter of a sample with some 370,000 distinct CDR3 sequences, approximately 25% of them seen once. The source material was peripheral blood mononuclear cells (PBMCs), sampled when the disease was refractory, from a patient treated with antithyroid drugs. All receptors come from a middle-aged woman with Graves disease.

The V gene is TRBV3-1, the J gene TRBJ2-6, with 7 bases identical to TRBD1. Trimming cost V 4 bases and J 0 bases; bases outside gene matches: 6. The germline V gene has CDR1 LGHDT and CDR2 YNNKEL (reference sequence). CDR3 size: 17 residues. The CDR3 region is CASSPGTVSSGANVLTF. The CDR3 DNA follows: TGTGCCAGCAGCCCTGGGACAGTTAGCTCTGGGGCCAACGTCCTGACTTTC.

This clonotype was detected only a few times. V gene TRBV5-5 combines with J gene TRBJ2-7; TRBD1 is a possible D gene (6 bases). The V end was cut by 5 bases, the J end by 1 base, with 16 bases between. The germline V gene has CDR1 SGHKS and CDR2 YYEKEE (reference sequence). The CDR3 contains 15 residues. CDR3 nucleotides: TGTGCCAGCAGTGTCCAACGGACAGCTTCCTACGAGCAGTACTTC. Its translation: CASSVQRTASYEQYF.

This clonotype was observed at least ten times. The V and J genes are TRBV29-1 and TRBJ2-5, with TRBD1 matching over 8 bases. V shed 3 bases and J 6 bases; nucleotides not matched to a gene: 9. Germline V gives CDR1 SQVTM, CDR2 ANQGSEA. The CDR3 extends over 14 amino acids. CDR3 DNA sequence: TGCAGCGTTGAGGGAGACAGGGGCGAACAGACCCAGTACTTC. Its protein is CSVEGDRGEQTQYF.

This clonotype showed up many times. The genes are TRBV11-2 and TRBJ1-4; D unresolved. Germline assignment: CDR1 SGHAT and CDR2 FQNNGV. CDR3 length equals 12 residues. Trimming shortened V by 5 bases and J by 7 bases, and 8 bases separated the two germline ends. In nucleotides, the CDR3 is TGTGCCAGCAGCGCCCTCACTGAAAAACTGTTTTTT. This translates into CASSALTEKLFF.

This clonotype was recorded at least ten times. The V call is TRBV6-1, the J call TRBJ1-5; maybe TRBD1 (6 bases). The V end lost 6 bases, the J end lost 5 bases, and 14 bases lay between the germline ends. From germline, CDR1 is MNHNS and CDR2 SASEGT. This CDR3 comprises 14 residues. The CDR3 here is CASSRTGFDQPQHF. In DNA form, the CDR3 reads TGTGCCAGCAGCCGTACAGGGTTCGATCAGCCCCAGCATTTT.

This clonotype was recorded a few times. An end of the junction differs from the germline gene, which may be a read error. The chain joins TRBV11-2 to TRBJ2-7; the match to TRBD2 covers 7 bases. Germline V lookup: CDR1 SGHAT, CDR2 FQNNGV. This CDR3 is built from 16 residues. The CDR3 DNA reads TGCGCCAGCAGACGGATAGCGGCTAGCGGATCCTACGAGCAGTACTTC. It yields the protein CASRRIAASGSYEQYF.

This clonotype was counted many times. The rearrangement joins TRBV28 to TRBJ2-5; D uncertain. This CDR3 region has 13 residues. Germline V lookup: CDR1 MDHEN, CDR2 SYDVKM. The V end lost 5 bases, the J end lost 1 base, and 8 bases lay between the germline ends. CDR3 region: CASSIASQETQYF. The CDR3 DNA is TGTGCCAGCAGTATAGCTTCCCAAGAGACCCAGTACTTC.

There are many counts of this clonotype. The CDR3 DNA reads TGTGCCAGCAGCTCTGCCGGGCCCCAAGCTTTCTTT. Its translation is CASSSAGPQAFF. V is TRBV5-6 and J is TRBJ1-1, with no clear D. Germline V gives CDR1 SGHDT, CDR2 YYEEEE. The CDR3 loop spans 12 amino acids. Trimming removed 3 bases at V and 9 bases at J, with 12 bases between.

CDR3 bases: TGCAGTGCTAGATTAGCGGGACAGCGGGGGGAGCTGTTTTTT. This translates into CSARLAGQRGELFF. The rearrangement uses TRBV20-1 and TRBJ2-2, with a weak D call TRBD2 (8 bases). Germline V lookup: CDR1 DFQATT, CDR2 SNEGSKA (reference sequence). This CDR3 is built from 14 residues. V was clipped by 2 bases and J by 8 bases, with 15 bases between them.

The chain carries TRBV10-3 and TRBJ2-5; D is uncertain. Looked up from germline, CDR1 is ENHRY and CDR2 is SYGVKD. The ends were cut back, 4 bases at V and 3 bases at J, with 12 bases in the middle. The CDR3 is made up of 14 amino acids. The CDR3 coding sequence is TGTGCCATCAGTGTTCACACCTCTAAAGAGACCCAGTACTTC. Protein: CAISVHTSKETQYF.

This clonotype was seen at least ten times. This chain links TRBV11-2 with TRBJ2-5, with 8 bases matching TRBD1. CDR1 is SGHAT and CDR2 is FQNNGV in the germline V gene. The length of the CDR3 is 14 residues. The trim removed 2 bases at V and 5 bases at J, leaving 4 bases unmatched. The CDR3 DNA reads TGTGCCAGCAGCTTAATGACAGGGGCGGAGACCCAGTACTTC. Translating it yields CASSLMTGAETQYF.

This clonotype was seen many times. The chain is built from TRBV25-1 and TRBJ2-5; D unresolved. Germline V gene lookup returns CDR1 MGHDK and CDR2 SYGVNS. The CDR3 is 13 residues long. V was clipped by 8 bases and J by 5 bases, with 15 bases between them. Here the CDR3 reads CASQPRLMETQYF. The CDR3 coding sequence is TGTGCCAGCCAGCCCCGGCTTATGGAGACCCAGTACTTC.

This clonotype was seen only a few times. CDR3 coding DNA: TGTGCCAGCAGCTTAGTAAGGCTCCCACCTGAGCAGTTCTTC. Its protein product is CASSLVRLPPEQFF. The V and J genes are TRBV7-2 and TRBJ2-1; D is ambiguous. This CDR3 region has 14 residues. In germline, CDR1 is SGHTA, CDR2 FQGNSA. Trimming stripped 1 base from V and 9 bases from J, with 13 bases between.

This clonotype was seen ten or more times. The chain combines TRBV28 with TRBJ2-6, with TRBD2 matching over 16 bases. This CDR3 comprises 20 residues. Germline CDR1 reads MDHEN; CDR2 reads SYDVKM. J was trimmed by 12 bases and V by 6 bases; bases with no gene match: 20. CDR3 amino acids: CASSSTGTPPGLAGGSVLTF. The CDR3 DNA sequence: TGTGCCAGCAGCTCAACCGGGACACCCCCGGGACTAGCGGGAGGGAGCGTCCTGACTTTC. The entire variable domain, with the rest obtained from reference TRBV28 and TRBJ2-6, is as follows: DVKVTQSSRYLVKRTGEKVFLECVQDMDHENMFWYRQDPGLGLRLIYFSYDVKMKEKGDIPEGYSVSREKKERFSLILESASTNQTSMYLCASSSTGTPPGLAGGSVLTFGAGSRLTVL.

This clonotype appeared many times. The rearrangement uses TRBV6-9 and TRBJ2-5, with D uncertain. V was shortened by 3 bases and J by 1 base, with 9 bases between the two germline ends. The CDR3 extends over 14 amino acids. The germline gives CDR1 MNHGY, CDR2 SVAAGI. This CDR3 reads CASSYGPAQETQYF. The DNA of the CDR3 is TGTGCCAGCAGTTACGGGCCAGCCCAAGAGACCCAGTACTTC.

This clonotype appeared many times. V gene TRBV2 combines with J gene TRBJ2-2; D is unclear. The V end was cut by 3 bases, the J end by 3 bases, with 11 bases between. Germline CDR1 SNHLY, CDR2 FYNNEI. The CDR3 length is 15 residues. CDR3 sequence (DNA): TGTGCCAGCAGTGACACGGGTTTAGACACCGGGGAGCTGTTTTTT. This encodes CASSDTGLDTGELFF.

This clonotype was detected a few times. V is TRBV29-1 and J is TRBJ2-7; 9 nucleotides line up with TRBD1. V lost 8 bases and J lost 1; bases outside the gene matches: 6. The CDR3 totals 13 residues. In germline, CDR1 is SQVTM, CDR2 ANQGSEA. For the CDR3, the DNA is TGCAGCTACAACAGGGGGCAATCCTACGAGCAGTACTTC. It specifies CSYNRGQSYEQYF.

V and J are TRBV5-4 and TRBJ2-7; 7 positions match TRBD2. Per germline, CDR1 SGHNT and CDR2 YYREEE (reference sequence). The CDR3 runs 16 residues. Unmatched junction bases numbered 9, after V lost 3 bases and J lost 0 bases. CDR3 loop: CASSSPGGPASYEQYF. The CDR3 coding sequence is TGTGCCAGCAGCTCTCCGGGGGGTCCAGCCTCCTACGAGCAGTACTTC. Looking up the rest from reference TRBV5-4 and TRBJ2-7 gives the full variable domain: ETGVTQSPTHLIKTRGQQVTLRCSSQSGHNTVSWYQQALGQGPQFIFQYYREEENGRGNFPPRFSGLQFPNYSSELNVNALELDDSALYLCASSSPGGPASYEQYFGPGTRLTVT.

This clonotype appeared many times. V is TRBV7-2 and J is TRBJ2-2; D not certain. This CDR3 has 16 residues. The germline gives CDR1 SGHTA, CDR2 FQGNSA. V shed 5 bases and J shed 7 bases, with 20 bases lying between them. The CDR3 DNA is TGTGCCAGCAGCCACGGAGACTGGCCCATCCGCGGGGAGCTGTTTTTT. Protein sequence: CASSHGDWPIRGELFF.

The rearrangement uses TRBV25-1 and TRBJ2-7; possibly TRBD1 for D (6 bases). Germline V lookup: CDR1 MGHDK, CDR2 SYGVNS. This CDR3 has 13 amino acids. Trimming stripped 8 bases from V and 5 bases from J, with 16 bases between. The CDR3 here is CASRSTGANEQYF. The CDR3 DNA reads TGTGCCAGCCGTTCGACAGGCGCCAACGAGCAGTACTTC.

This clonotype was recorded a few times. This chain connects TRBV9 to TRBJ2-1; no firm D call. In germline, CDR1 is SGDLS, CDR2 YYNGEE. Trimming pared 2 bases from V and 2 bases from J, leaving 11 bases between. The CDR3 is 15 residues long. Here the CDR3 reads CASSVQADTYNEQFF. The CDR3 DNA sequence: TGTGCCAGCAGCGTTCAGGCTGACACCTACAATGAGCAGTTCTTC.

The sample holds a few counts of this clonotype. The chain links TRBV5-1 to TRBJ1-1; no clear D. The V gene lost 2 bases and the J gene lost 0 bases, with 5 bases spanning the gap. Germline CDR1 SGHRS, CDR2 YFSETQ. The CDR3 covers 13 residues. The CDR3 DNA is TGCGCCAGCAGCTTTAGAGTGAACACTGAAGCTTTCTTT. The encoded protein is CASSFRVNTEAFF.

This clonotype was recorded at least ten times. This rearrangement joins TRBV7-9 to TRBJ1-2; TRBD1 matches at 9 bases. Germline V CDR1 and CDR2: SEHNR, FQNEAQ (reference sequence). The CDR3 spans 14 residues. Trimming at V came to 5 bases and at J to 4 bases, leaving 5 bases not matched to a gene. The CDR3 here is CASSVGQGPYGYTF. The CDR3 region has the DNA TGTGCCAGCAGCGTAGGACAGGGGCCCTATGGCTACACCTTC.

With respect to this clonotype: The conserved phenylalanine or tryptophan is not found at the CDR3 terminus, so this likely reflects a read error. The chain couples TRBV7-9 to TRBJ2-5, with D possibly TRBD2 on 6 matching bases. The V gene lost 2 bases and the J gene lost 2 bases, with 12 bases spanning the gap. Per the germline V gene, CDR1 is SEHNR and CDR2 is FQNEAQ (reference sequence). This CDR3 is built from 15 residues. The CDR3, as DNA: TGTGCCAGCAGCTTATCCCGGGACTTTCAAGAGACCCAGTACTCC. Its protein product is CASSLSRDFQETQYS.

This clonotype was seen ten or more times. The V call is TRBV28, the J call TRBJ1-1, with 10 bases that match TRBD1. The CDR3 totals 14 residues. V gave up 9 bases and J gave up 4 bases; unmatched junction bases: 8. The germline V gene has CDR1 MDHEN and CDR2 SYDVKM. The CDR3 protein is CASSGTGVSTEAFF. The CDR3 DNA reads TGTGCCAGTTCCGGGACAGGGGTAAGCACTGAAGCTTTCTTT.

This clonotype was seen more than once but under ten times. The CDR3 is CASSVGHGGETQYF. CDR3 in DNA: TGTGCCAGCAGCGTCGGTCACGGGGGAGAGACCCAGTACTTC. This chain connects TRBV3-1 to TRBJ2-5, with a possible D match to TRBD2 (6 bases). The CDR3 extends over 14 amino acids. V shed 5 bases and J shed 4 bases, with 14 bases lying between them. Germline loops: CDR1 LGHDT, CDR2 YNNKEL (reference sequence).

This clonotype was counted many times. The rearrangement links TRBV7-9 to TRBJ2-2; possibly TRBD2 for D (6 bases). Germline V gene data show CDR1 as SEHNR and CDR2 as FQNEAQ (reference sequence). The V end lost 8 bases, the J end lost 4 bases, and 11 bases lay between the germline ends. The CDR3 loop spans 13 amino acids. The chain's CDR3 is CASAGRRTGELFF. CDR3 nucleotides: TGTGCCAGCGCGGGGAGGCGCACCGGGGAGCTGTTTTTT. The full variable domain, in which reference TRBV7-9 and TRBJ2-2 provide the parts outside the CDR3, is DTGVSQNPRHKITKRGQNVTFRCDPISEHNRLYWYRQTLGQGPEFLTYFQNEAQLEKSRLLSDRFSAERPKGSFSTLEIQRTEQGDSAMYLCASAGRRTGELFFGEGSRLTVL.